The 32 T cell receptor beta chains reported below all come from one sample, sequenced in a study of neurological immune-mediated disorders. TCRdb passed the 5' RACE reads through MiXCR, listing each CDR3 protein once. The sample consists of more than 45,000 distinct CDR3 sequences, 9.5% to 12% of them appearing once. Material: PBMCs. The receptor set was obtained from a man aged 55 to 70 in good health.

This clonotype showed up many times. This chain uses TRBV20-1 with TRBJ1-2; D unresolved. V lost 2 bases and J 3 bases, leaving 16 bases between the germline ends. The CDR3 totals 15 residues. Germline V gene lookup returns CDR1 DFQATT and CDR2 SNEGSKA (reference sequence). CDR3 protein: CSARRREGLDYGYTF. DNA for the CDR3: TGCAGTGCTAGACGACGGGAGGGATTGGACTATGGCTACACCTTC.

This clonotype showed up just a few times. The chain uses TRBV10-3 and TRBJ1-5; maybe TRBD1 (5 bases). This CDR3 is 19 amino acids long. Germline V gives CDR1 ENHRY, CDR2 SYGVKD. V lost 0 bases and J 0 bases, leaving 18 bases between the germline ends. The DNA of the CDR3 is TGTGCCATCAGTGAGTCGATGGGGCAGGGAAGGGGTAGCAATCAGCCCCAGCATTTT. Its protein is CAISESMGQGRGSNQPQHF.

This clonotype was observed at least ten times. This sequence joins TRBV6-5 and TRBJ2-5; 9 positions match TRBD1. Germline V lookup: CDR1 MNHEY, CDR2 SVGAGI. Losses at the gene ends were 5 bases for V and 0 bases for J; bases not matched to a gene: 4. This CDR3 region has 15 residues. CDR3 in amino acids: CASSKTGGYQETQYF. DNA for the CDR3: TGTGCCAGCAGTAAGACAGGGGGGTACCAAGAGACCCAGTACTTC.

This clonotype showed up many times. V and J are TRBV12-3 or TRBV12-4 and TRBJ1-1; maybe TRBD1 (5 bases). The CDR3 contains 16 residues. Trimming removed 3 bases from V and 1 base from J, with 15 bases in between. The CDR3 loop reads CASSFLGAGTNTEAFF. The CDR3 DNA sequence: TGTGCCAGCAGTTTCCTCGGGGCAGGGACGAACACTGAAGCTTTCTTT.

In its sample, this clonotype was seen many times. The rearrangement links TRBV10-3 to TRBJ2-7, with TRBD2 matching over 11 bases. Germline-derived CDR1 and CDR2 are ENHRY and SYGVKD. The CDR3 runs to 16 residues. The J segment lost 0 bases and the V segment lost 4 bases, leaving 5 bases of the junction unmatched. The CDR3 spells CAISGNSGGDSYEQYF. The CDR3, as DNA: TGTGCCATCAGTGGGAATAGCGGGGGGGACTCCTACGAGCAGTACTTC.

Many counts were recorded for this clonotype. This chain uses TRBV27 with TRBJ1-5; D is uncertain. This CDR3 has 13 amino acids. Germline V gene data show CDR1 as MNHEY and CDR2 as SMNVEV (reference sequence). Trimming removed 3 bases from V and 4 bases from J, with 7 bases in between. Here the CDR3 reads CASSLRVNQPQHF. The DNA of the CDR3 is TGTGCCAGCAGTTTGAGAGTGAATCAGCCCCAGCATTTT.

Notes on this clonotype: This sequence may be a read error, since a much larger clone differs from it by one base. This chain joins TRBV20-1 and TRBJ1-5; TRBD1 aligns across 9 bases. The CDR3 totals 15 residues. The V gene end was trimmed by 7 bases and the J gene end by 3 bases; junction bases not matched to a gene: 10. Looked up from germline, CDR1 is DFQATT and CDR2 is SNEGSKA (reference sequence). The CDR3 DNA is TGCAGTGATGAAAGCACAGGGGGCCCCAATCAGCCCCAGCATTTT. This translates into CSDESTGGPNQPQHF.

The sample holds many counts of this clonotype. This chain connects TRBV12-3 or TRBV12-4 to TRBJ1-1; tentative D call: TRBD1 (6 bases). The V gene lost 5 bases and the J gene lost 1 base, with 11 bases spanning the gap. This CDR3 is built from 14 residues. In DNA form, the CDR3 reads TGTGCCAGCAGTCTCTTGGACAGGAACACTGAAGCTTTCTTT. Amino acid sequence: CASSLLDRNTEAFF.

Many counts were recorded for this clonotype. The rearrangement links TRBV20-1 to TRBJ1-2, with no clear D. The germline V and J ends were trimmed by 6 bases and 0 bases, with 5 bases remaining between them. The CDR3 is 11 residues long. From germline, CDR1 is DFQATT and CDR2 SNEGSKA (reference sequence). Here the CDR3 reads CSAPANYGYTF. In nucleotides, the CDR3 is TGCAGTGCGCCAGCTAACTATGGCTACACCTTC.

Many counts were recorded for this clonotype. J is TRBJ1-1 and V is TRBV12-1; the D call of TRBD1 is as the table states it, not checked on the DNA. TRBV12-1 is assigned pseudogene status. This CDR3 has 16 residues. The CDR3 DNA reads as TGTGCCAGCGGCCAAATGCTCGGCGGGGGATTTGCTGAAGCTTTCTTT. This translates into CASGQMLGGGFAEAFF.

This clonotype was seen repeatedly, ten times or more. The rearrangement links TRBV11-2 to TRBJ1-1; D is unclear. Germline CDR1 reads SGHAT; CDR2 reads FQNNGV. This CDR3 is built from 12 residues. V was shortened by 5 bases and J by 0 bases, with 4 bases between the two germline ends. As DNA, the CDR3 is TGTGCCAGCAGCATTATGAACACTGAAGCTTTCTTT. It yields the protein CASSIMNTEAFF.

This clonotype came up many times. The rearrangement links TRBV29-1 to TRBJ1-2; 8 positions agree with TRBD1. The CDR3 is 12 amino acids. Germline V gene lookup returns CDR1 SQVTM and CDR2 ANQGSEA. V lost 2 bases, J lost 8 bases, and 4 bases stayed unmatched. The chain's CDR3 is CSVERTGQGYTF. The CDR3 nucleotides are TGCAGCGTTGAAAGGACAGGGCAAGGCTACACCTTC.

The chain is built from TRBV4-2 and TRBJ1-3; TRBD1 matches 9 bases. With 3 bases clipped from V and 0 bases from J, the junction kept 6 bases outside the gene matches. Germline loops: CDR1 LGHNA, CDR2 YNFKEQ. The CDR3 is 17 residues long. CDR3 sequence: CASSHRQGETSGNTIYF. Here the CDR3 DNA reads TGTGCCAGCAGCCATAGACAGGGGGAAACCTCTGGAAACACCATATATTTT.

This clonotype was found many times. The chain couples TRBV20-1 to TRBJ2-5; D possibly corresponds to TRBD2 (7 bases). Germline CDR1 DFQATT, CDR2 SNEGSKA (reference sequence). The CDR3 extends over 13 amino acids. V shed 5 bases and J shed 4 bases, with 14 bases lying between them. CDR3: CSASRGGTETQYF. CDR3 DNA: TGCAGTGCTTCCAGGGGAGGGACAGAGACCCAGTACTTC.

This chain joins TRBV28 and TRBJ2-1; TRBD2 might be the D (6 bases). Trimming removed 5 bases at V and 2 bases at J, with 10 bases between. CDR1 is MDHEN, CDR2 SYDVKM, per germline. The CDR3 spans 14 residues. The CDR3 DNA follows: TGTGCCAGCAGTGGGGGACTCCCCTACAATGAGCAGTTCTTC. This sequence encodes CASSGGLPYNEQFF. Full variable domain (outside the CDR3, taken from reference TRBV28 and TRBJ2-1): DVKVTQSSRYLVKRTGEKVFLECVQDMDHENMFWYRQDPGLGLRLIYFSYDVKMKEKGDIPEGYSVSREKKERFSLILESASTNQTSMYLCASSGGLPYNEQFFGPGTRLTVL.

Comment on this clonotype: Since a much larger clone is just one base distant, this may be a read error. The chain has TRBV12-3 or TRBV12-4 and TRBJ1-5; D is ambiguous. The CDR3 totals 14 residues. CDR3 sequence: CASRAGDSNQSQHF. The CDR3 region has the DNA TGTGCCAGCAGGGCCGGGGATAGCAATCAGTCCCAGCATTTT.

This clonotype was counted ten times or more. The gene calls are TRBV2 and TRBJ2-5; no reliable D call. CDR1 and CDR2 from the germline V gene are SNHLY and FYNNEI. The germline V and J ends were trimmed by 8 bases and 0 bases, with 4 bases remaining between them. This CDR3 is built from 11 residues. The CDR3 nucleotides read TGTGCCAGCCGGTACCAAGAGACCCAGTACTTC. Translating gives CASRYQETQYF.

In its sample, this clonotype was seen many times. J is TRBJ2-7 and V is TRBV7-2; 10 nucleotides align to TRBD1. Per the germline V gene, CDR1 is SGHTA and CDR2 is FQGNSA. The CDR3 totals 15 residues. Unmatched junction bases numbered 5, after V lost 4 bases and J lost 2 bases. The CDR3 DNA sequence: TGTGCCAGCAGCTCGGACAGGGGGGGAGCCTACGAGCAGTACTTC. Translated: CASSSDRGGAYEQYF.

The rearrangement links TRBV20-1 to TRBJ1-3, with TRBD1 matching 7 bases. Germline CDR1 reads DFQATT; CDR2 reads SNEGSKA (reference sequence). The CDR3 totals 18 residues. Trimming at V came to 2 bases and at J to 4 bases, leaving 17 bases not matched to a gene. CDR3 sequence reads: CSARPARQGPNDGNTIYF. The CDR3 DNA is TGCAGTGCTAGACCCGCTCGACAGGGCCCGAATGACGGAAACACCATATATTTT.

The table lists this clonotype with many counts. The chain employs TRBV7-3 and TRBJ2-1, with 12 bases aligning to TRBD2. The germline CDR1 and CDR2 sequences are SGHTA and FQGTGA. Trimming took 3 bases from V and 10 from J; bases not matched to a gene: 19. The CDR3 spans 19 residues. The CDR3, as DNA: TGTGCCAGCAGCTTTAGACTAGCGGGGGCCACGAGTCGAAGTGAGGAGCAGTTCTTC. Residues: CASSFRLAGATSRSEEQFF.

The sample holds many counts of this clonotype. The rearrangement joins TRBV6-5 to TRBJ2-5; D not certain. The CDR3 is made up of 13 amino acids. The V end lost 7 bases, the J end lost 4 bases, and 13 bases lay between the germline ends. In germline, CDR1 is MNHEY, CDR2 SVGAGI. The CDR3 DNA follows: TGTGCCAGCACCATGACGTGGGGAGAGACCCAGTACTTC. It translates to CASTMTWGETQYF.

This clonotype came up many times. The junction and the germline gene differ at one end; a read error may be behind it. The chain joins TRBV7-2 to TRBJ1-5, with TRBD1 identical over 8 bases. The CDR3 sequence is 13 residues long. CDR1 SGHTA and CDR2 FQGNSA come from the germline V gene. The DNA of the CDR3 is TGTGCCAGCAGCGCACAGGGGGGTCAGCCCAAGCATTTT. Protein sequence: CASSAQGGQPKHF.

This clonotype was counted at least ten times. CDR3 nucleotide sequence: TGTGCCAGCAGTTACGGCGGGGTCTTCCTTAACACTGAAGCTTTCTTT. It translates to CASSYGGVFLNTEAFF. The chain couples TRBV6-2 or TRBV6-3 to TRBJ1-1; D not resolved. Trimming cost V 2 bases and J 2 bases, with 15 bases left between them. The V gene's germline CDR1 is MNHEY and CDR2 SVGEGT. This CDR3 region has 16 residues.

This clonotype was counted at least ten times. This rearrangement joins TRBV6-5 to TRBJ1-6; D gene uncertain. This CDR3 is 16 amino acids long. Trimming shortened V by 2 bases and J by 6 bases, and 14 bases separated the two germline ends. Germline loops: CDR1 MNHEY, CDR2 SVGAGI. This chain's CDR3 is CASSYSGEARNSPLHF. In DNA form, the CDR3 reads TGTGCCAGCAGTTACAGTGGGGAAGCCCGTAATTCACCCCTCCACTTT.

In this sample, this clonotype turned up many times. This rearrangement joins TRBV5-5 to TRBJ2-1; 10 bases map to TRBD1. J gave up 7 bases and V 4 bases, and 8 bases lay outside the gene matches. The V gene's germline CDR1 is SGHKS and CDR2 YYEKEE (reference sequence). The CDR3 spans 15 residues. CDR3 in DNA: TGTGCCAGCAGCCTAGCAGGACAGGGGGGAAATGAGCAGTTCTTC. Translating it yields CASSLAGQGGNEQFF.

This clonotype showed up many times. The chain recombines TRBV20-1 with TRBJ1-2; D unresolved. Germline values: CDR1 DFQATT, CDR2 SNEGSKA (reference sequence). This CDR3 contains 12 residues. The V gene lost 0 bases and the J gene lost 8 bases, with 10 bases spanning the gap. CDR3 in amino acids: CSARDIRMGYTF. As DNA, the CDR3 is TGCAGTGCTAGAGATATACGCATGGGCTACACCTTC.

The chain combines TRBV19 with TRBJ2-7, with TRBD2 as a possible D gene (5 bases). Deletions cut 5 bases from V and 5 bases from J, with 19 bases between. CDR3 size: 15 residues. CDR1 is LNHDA, CDR2 SQIVND, per germline (reference sequence). This CDR3 is CASSPSRGKGNEQYF. DNA of the CDR3: TGTGCCAGTAGTCCCTCCCGGGGAAAGGGTAACGAGCAGTACTTC.

In this sample, this clonotype turned up many times. The rearrangement joins TRBV6-6 to TRBJ1-2, with D unresolved. Germline V gene sequence: CDR1 MNHNY, CDR2 SVGAGI (reference sequence). The CDR3 extends over 14 amino acids. The V gene lost 7 bases and the J gene lost 4 bases, with 16 bases spanning the gap. CDR3 coding DNA: TGTGCCAGCACCCGAATGGAGGGATCCTATGGCTACACCTTC. This codes for CASTRMEGSYGYTF.

The chain recombines TRBV11-1 with TRBJ2-5, with unresolved D. Trimming took 5 bases from V and 5 from J, leaving 15 bases between them. Germline CDR1 reads SGHAT; CDR2 reads FQDESV (reference sequence). The CDR3 runs 14 residues. In nucleotides, the CDR3 is TGTGCCAGCAGCATTCACCCCATTCGTGAGACCCAGTACTTC. This gives the protein CASSIHPIRETQYF.

This clonotype was observed at least ten times. The CDR3 region has the DNA TGCAGTGCTAGTGGGACTAGCGGGGCTCAGAGAGAGACCCAGTACTTC. Its translation: CSASGTSGAQRETQYF. This chain joins TRBV20-1 and TRBJ2-5, with TRBD2 matching over 13 bases. The germline CDR1 and CDR2 sequences are DFQATT and SNEGSKA (reference sequence). The V and J ends lost 3 bases and 4 bases, in that order; junction bases with no gene match: 8. This CDR3 has 16 amino acids.

Points on this clonotype: Given the absence of the conserved phenylalanine or tryptophan at the CDR3 end, a read error is likely. CDR3 nucleotides: TGTGCCAGCAGTCTCCTAGCTAACACCGGGGAGCTGTTTTCT. Translation gives CASSLLANTGELFS. The chain recombines TRBV12-3 or TRBV12-4 with TRBJ2-2; weak D call: TRBD2 (5 bases). Deletions cut 5 bases from V and 2 bases from J, with 9 bases between. CDR3 length equals 14 residues.

This clonotype occurred many times. The V gene is TRBV11-2, the J gene TRBJ2-5; maybe TRBD2 (5 bases). Between the trimmed V and J ends, which lost 3 bases and 1 base, there was a span of 9 bases. The CDR3 is 14 amino acids. Germline V gene data show CDR1 as SGHAT and CDR2 as FQNNGV. CDR3 DNA: TGTGCCAGCAGCTTGTGGAGGAGCCAAGAGACCCAGTACTTC. This translates into CASSLWRSQETQYF.